Shown below are 10 T cell receptor beta chains from a single sample sequenced in a study of shared clonotypes between healthy human individuals. TCRdb keeps only in-frame clones here, not all; method: immunoSEQ multiplex PCR. The sample includes almost 700,000 clones, roughly 94% seen only once; the top ten take 24%. The naive CD8 fraction comprised CD45RO-negative cells positively selected for CCR7 and excluded terminally differentiated effector memory CD45RA+ cells. The sequencing sample was made of naive CD8+ T cells sorted from blood. The receptor source for this set is a man aged 25-40 years in good health.

The V call is TRBV28, the J call TRBJ1-4; maybe TRBD1 (5 bases). Deletions cut 5 bases from V and 3 bases from J, with 16 bases between. The CDR3 sequence is 16 residues long. In germline, CDR1 is MDHEN, CDR2 SYDVKM. The CDR3 spells CASSLGTETSNEKLFF. As DNA, the CDR3 is TGTGCCAGCAGTCTGGGGACGGAAACCTCTAATGAAAAACTGTTTTTT. Variable domain in full (rest from reference TRBV28 and TRBJ1-4): DVKVTQSSRYLVKRTGEKVFLECVQDMDHENMFWYRQDPGLGLRLIYFSYDVKMKEKGDIPEGYSVSREKKERFSLILESASTNQTSMYLCASSLGTETSNEKLFFGSGTQLSVL.

V and J are TRBV10-1 and TRBJ2-7, with a tentative D call TRBD1 (5 bases). V was clipped by 4 bases and J by 6 bases, with 16 bases between them. Per germline, CDR1 WNHNN and CDR2 SYGVQD (reference sequence). CDR3 length: 14 residues. Here the CDR3 DNA reads TGCGCCAGCAGTGTTTCAGGGCTCTTAGGCGAGCAGTACTTC. Encoded protein: CASSVSGLLGEQYF.

The gene calls are TRBV9 and TRBJ2-2; 7 bases match TRBD1. J lost 2 bases, V lost 4 bases, and 11 bases had no gene match. Germline V gene sequence: CDR1 SGDLS, CDR2 YYNGEE. The CDR3 extends over 17 amino acids. The CDR3 DNA reads TGTGCCAGCAGCCCAAGGGACAGACCACCCAACACCGGGGAGCTGTTTTTT. The encoded protein is CASSPRDRPPNTGELFF.

V usage is TRBV6-6 and J usage is TRBJ1-1, with a possible D match to TRBD1 (6 bases). This CDR3 is 12 amino acids long. V dropped 6 bases and J dropped 11 bases, with 16 bases sitting between them. Germline V gene lookup returns CDR1 MNHNY and CDR2 SVGAGI (reference sequence). The CDR3 spells CASRLQGNGAFF. The DNA for the CDR3 is TGTGCCAGCAGATTACAGGGTAACGGGGCTTTCTTT.

The chain joins TRBV7-6 to TRBJ2-1; weak D call: TRBD1 (6 bases). The length of the CDR3 is 15 residues. Germline CDR1 is SGHVS and CDR2 is FNYEAQ. V lost 4 bases and J lost 3, with 13 bases in between. In nucleotides, the CDR3 is TGTGCCAGCAGCTCCGCCCCGGGACACTACAATGAGCAGTTCTTC. This sequence encodes CASSSAPGHYNEQFF.

The chain joins TRBV5-6 to TRBJ1-1, with 7 bases matching TRBD1. Germline V gene lookup returns CDR1 SGHDT and CDR2 YYEEEE. CDR3 length: 15 amino acids. The V gene end was trimmed by 0 bases and the J gene end by 3 bases; junction bases not matched to a gene: 5. The DNA of the CDR3 is TGTGCCAGCAGCTTGGTGCAGGGGGTGGACACTGAAGCTTTCTTT. It codes for CASSLVQGVDTEAFF. The full variable domain, rest sourced from reference TRBV5-6 and TRBJ1-1, is DAGVTQSPTHLIKTRGQQVTLRCSPKSGHDTVSWYQQALGQGPQFIFQYYEEEERQRGNFPDRFSGHQFPNYSSELNVNALLLGDSALYLCASSLVQGVDTEAFFGQGTRLTVV.

The rearrangement joins TRBV4-1 to TRBJ2-5; 7 bases map to TRBD2. Germline V lookup: CDR1 MGHRA, CDR2 YSYEKL. J lost 4 bases, V lost 6 bases, and 5 bases had no gene match. The CDR3 runs 13 residues. The CDR3 loop reads CASRTSRGETQYF. CDR3 nucleotides: TGCGCCAGCAGGACTAGCCGTGGAGAGACCCAGTACTTC.

The chain uses TRBV28 and TRBJ2-5; D tentatively fits TRBD1 or TRBD2 (5 bases each). V dropped 6 bases and J dropped 4 bases, with 9 bases sitting between them. The CDR3 consists of 12 residues. Germline CDR1 reads MDHEN; CDR2 reads SYDVKM. CDR3 in DNA: TGTGCCAGCAGCTGGGACGCAGAGACCCAGTACTTC. This sequence encodes CASSWDAETQYF.

This chain connects TRBV19 to TRBJ2-7; 7 bases are shared with TRBD1. The germline CDR1 and CDR2 sequences are LNHDA and SQIVND (reference sequence). Trimming cost V 5 bases and J 3 bases; bases outside gene matches: 10. The CDR3 runs 15 residues. The CDR3 is CASSVDRARGYEQYF. CDR3 nucleotides: TGTGCCAGTAGTGTTGACAGGGCCCGAGGCTACGAGCAGTACTTC.

The J gene is TRBJ2-3, the V gene TRBV7-8, with 7 bases identical to TRBD1. The CDR3 has 15 residues. The junction had 8 bases not matched to a gene; V was cut back by 4 bases and J by 4 bases. CDR1 and CDR2 from the germline V gene are SGHVS and FQNEAQ. The CDR3 bases are TGTGCCAGCAGCTCGATTGACAGGGCCGCAGATACGCAGTATTTT. It yields the protein CASSSIDRAADTQYF.